The clone carrying this T cell receptor (beta chain) was counted between two and nine times. Its matching antigen is unknown. Losses at the gene ends were 5 bases for V and 4 bases for J; bases not matched to a gene: 5. The CDR3 extends over 14 amino acids. CDR1 is SGHNT, CDR2 YYREEE, per germline (reference sequence). The data originate from a study of shared clonotypes between healthy human individuals. Notes on the study in general: Generation probabilities of non-shared clonotypes were lower (relative to those shared by all four donors).

Assay: immunoSEQ multiplex PCR; the TCRdb copy retains only in-frame clones and omits some. This sample yields millions of clones, of which roughly 94% are seen a single time; 0.1% to 0.15% belongs to the top ten. The sequencing sample was made of naive CD4+ T cells sorted from blood. Subset reported: CD45RA+ positively selected. The V gene is TRBV5-4, the J gene TRBJ2-7, with 11 bases fitting TRBD2. This TCR was sampled from a man between 18 and 29 years old in good health. The CDR3 region has the DNA TGTGCCAGCAGGACTAGCGGGATGATTTACGAGCAGTACTTC. The encoded protein is CASRTSGMIYEQYF.